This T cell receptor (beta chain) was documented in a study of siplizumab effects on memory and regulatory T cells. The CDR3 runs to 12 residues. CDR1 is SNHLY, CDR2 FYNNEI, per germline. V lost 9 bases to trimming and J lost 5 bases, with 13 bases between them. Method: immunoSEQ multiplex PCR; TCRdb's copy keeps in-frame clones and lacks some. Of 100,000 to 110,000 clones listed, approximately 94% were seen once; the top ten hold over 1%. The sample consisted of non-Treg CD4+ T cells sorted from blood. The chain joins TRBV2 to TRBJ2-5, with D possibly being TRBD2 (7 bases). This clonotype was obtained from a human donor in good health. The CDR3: CASTGRGETQYF. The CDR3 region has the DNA TGTGCCAGTACAGGGCGGGGGGAGACCCAGTACTTC.